The 11 T cell receptor beta chains below were found in one sample sequenced in a study of cytomegalovirus exposure and HLA in healthy donors (dated 2017 in TCRdb). Library construction relied on the immunoSEQ multiplex PCR assay. For the multiplex PCR, a mixture combining 60 forward primers for TCR Vbeta segments and 13 reverse primers for TCR Jbeta segments was used. Imported from immuneACCESS, the table was reduced by TCRdb to in-frame sequences with V and J called. These copies leave out some clones; in studies compared against another copy, an unresolved V gene accounts for under half, and the cause of the remainder is not known. Within this sample are about 60,000 clones, with roughly 77% of them counted one time only. The ten largest clones represent 2.5% to 3.5% of the sample. The sample comprised PBMCs. The receptors come from a middle-aged woman in good health and CMV-seropositive.

The chain uses TRBV18 and TRBJ2-7; D unresolved. There are 13 residues in the CDR3. Looked up from germline, CDR1 is KGHSH and CDR2 is LQKENI. The ends were cut back, 1 base at V and 1 base at J, with 5 bases in the middle. The CDR3 protein is CASSPLESYEQYF. DNA for the CDR3: TGTGCCAGCTCACCACTGGAGTCCTACGAGCAGTACTTC.

Comment on this clone: Its ends do not fully match the called genes, so a read error is possible. The chain carries TRBV19 and TRBJ1-6, with a tentative D call TRBD1 (6 bases). From germline, CDR1 is LNHDA and CDR2 SQIVND (reference sequence). The CDR3 has 13 residues. The DNA of the CDR3 is TGTGCCAGCCGGGGACAATATACTTCACCCCTCCACTTT. Amino acids: CASRGQYTSPLHF. The full variable domain, rest sourced from reference TRBV19 and TRBJ1-6, is DGGITQSPKYLFRKEGQNVTLSCEQNLNHDAMYWYRQDPGQGLRLIYYSQIVNDFQKGDIAEGYSVSREKKESFPLTVTSAQKNPTAFYLCASRGQYTSPLHFGNGTRLTVT.

This clone came up a few times. This sequence joins TRBV5-8 and TRBJ1-2; tentatively, D is TRBD1 (6 bases). V lost 5 bases to trimming and J lost 4 bases, with 18 bases between them. In germline, CDR1 is SGHTS, CDR2 YDEGEE. This CDR3 is built from 15 residues. Here the CDR3 reads CASRDSAILGYGYTF. For the CDR3, the DNA is TGTGCCAGCAGGGACAGCGCCATATTAGGCTATGGCTACACCTTC.

This clone was seen just once. The V gene is TRBV20-1, the J gene TRBJ2-5; D gene unclear. There are 10 residues in the CDR3. Trimming left V 3 bases short and J 5 bases short, with 4 bases between. The V gene's germline CDR1 is DFQATT and CDR2 SNEGSKA (reference sequence). This CDR3 reads CSASGETQYF. In DNA form, the CDR3 reads TGCAGTGCTAGCGGGGAGACCCAGTACTTC.

The rearrangement links TRBV6-1 to TRBJ1-1; 7 nucleotides align to TRBD1. The germline V gene has CDR1 MNHNS and CDR2 SASEGT. The CDR3 length is 22 residues. The V gene end was trimmed by 1 base and the J gene end by 0 bases; junction bases not matched to a gene: 23. CDR3 sequence (DNA): TGTGCCAGCAGTGAAGTAAGCCCGGGACAGAACTTAGGTCTTAGAATGAACACTGAAGCTTTCTTT. As protein: CASSEVSPGQNLGLRMNTEAFF.

This clone was counted between two and nine times. The J gene is TRBJ1-1, the V gene TRBV27; D might be TRBD1 (5 bases). CDR1 is MNHEY and CDR2 is SMNVEV in the germline V gene (reference sequence). This CDR3 has 16 amino acids. The ends were cut back, 1 base at V and 3 bases at J, with 15 bases in the middle. CDR3 coding DNA: TGTGCCAGCAGTTTATGGCAGGGAGGGTGGTACACTGAAGCTTTCTTT. This translates into CASSLWQGGWYTEAFF.

The J gene is TRBJ2-7, the V gene TRBV7-2; D is unclear. Germline CDR1 and CDR2: SGHTA and FQGNSA. V gave up 4 bases and J gave up 4 bases, with 14 bases separating them. The CDR3 loop spans 14 amino acids. The CDR3 loop reads CASSSVLGDYEQYF. In DNA, the CDR3 is TGTGCCAGCAGCTCCGTGCTCGGAGATTACGAGCAGTACTTC. Full variable domain (rest looked up from reference TRBV7-2 and TRBJ2-7): GAGVSQSPSNKVTEKGKDVELRCDPISGHTALYWYRQSLGQGLEFLIYFQGNSAPDKSGLPSDRFSAERTGGSVSTLTIQRTQQEDSAVYLCASSSVLGDYEQYFGPGTRLTVT.

The rearrangement links TRBV19 to TRBJ1-4, with TRBD1 matching 10 bases. V dropped 6 bases and J dropped 7; count of bases not matched to a gene: 2. Per germline, CDR1 LNHDA and CDR2 SQIVND (reference sequence). The CDR3 extends over 13 amino acids. CDR3 DNA: TGTGCCAGTAGCAGGGACAGGGGTGAAAAACTGTTTTTT. Translated: CASSRDRGEKLFF.

J is TRBJ2-7 and V is TRBV7-9; TRBD2 agrees at 10 bases. V lost 5 bases to trimming and J lost 7 bases; unmatched junction nucleotides: 8. The CDR3 consists of 14 residues. Germline V CDR1 and CDR2: SEHNR, FQNEAQ (reference sequence). The chain's CDR3 is CASSALAGGNEQYF. CDR3 nucleotide sequence: TGTGCCAGCAGCGCGTTAGCGGGGGGAAATGAGCAGTACTTC.

V usage is TRBV10-1 and J usage is TRBJ2-5, with 14 nucleotides matching TRBD2. CDR3 length: 16 amino acids. The V gene's germline CDR1 is WNHNN and CDR2 SYGVQD (reference sequence). The ends lost 6 bases at V and 4 bases at J; junction bases unmatched: 7. CDR3 in DNA: TGCGCCAGCAGAGCTGGGACTAGCGGGGGAAGAGAGACCCAGTACTTC. Its protein product is CASRAGTSGGRETQYF.

This chain joins TRBV5-6 and TRBJ1-2, with a weak D call TRBD1 (6 bases). CDR3 length: 16 residues. Germline V gene sequence: CDR1 SGHDT, CDR2 YYEEEE. The V end lost 0 bases, the J end lost 1 base, and 13 bases lay between the germline ends. The CDR3 loop is CASSLDNQGFNYGYTF. The CDR3 region has the DNA TGTGCCAGCAGCTTGGACAACCAGGGGTTTAACTATGGCTACACCTTC. The complete variable domain, with remaining parts taken from reference TRBV5-6 and TRBJ1-2, reads DAGVTQSPTHLIKTRGQQVTLRCSPKSGHDTVSWYQQALGQGPQFIFQYYEEEERQRGNFPDRFSGHQFPNYSSELNVNALLLGDSALYLCASSLDNQGFNYGYTFGSGTRLTVV.